These 20 T cell receptor beta chains came from one sample sequenced in a study of cytomegalovirus exposure and HLA in healthy donors. 60 Vbeta and 13 Jbeta primers were used in PCR. The table came from immunoSEQ multiplex PCR; TCRdb's copy has only in-frame clones and leaves some out. Of over 75,000 clones detected, around 74% appear once; the ten largest clones hold around 6.6%. Sequences were obtained from PBMCs. These receptors were taken from a man aged 45-60 years in good health and CMV-seropositive.

V gene TRBV30 combines with J gene TRBJ2-5; tentatively, D is TRBD2 (5 bases). Germline V gene data show CDR1 as GTSNPN and CDR2 as SVGIG (reference sequence). V lost 0 bases and J lost 4, with 9 bases in between. The CDR3 totals 13 residues. CDR3 DNA: TGTGCCTGGAGTGTTGGTAGCGTAGAGACCCAGTACTTC. Its protein is CAWSVGSVETQYF.

J is TRBJ1-2 and V is TRBV15; no clear D gene. CDR1 is LNHNV and CDR2 is YYDKDF in the germline V gene (reference sequence). Trimming removed 1 base from V and 3 bases from J, with 9 bases in between. CDR3 length equals 14 residues. The CDR3 DNA sequence: TGTGCCACCAGCAGAGTAGCGGCCGACTATGGCTACACCTTC. Protein sequence: CATSRVAADYGYTF.

This rearrangement joins TRBV19 to TRBJ2-7; perhaps TRBD1 as D (6 bases). Between the trimmed V and J ends, which lost 3 bases and 0 bases, there was a span of 15 bases. The CDR3 runs 16 residues. CDR1 is LNHDA, CDR2 SQIVND, per germline (reference sequence). The CDR3 region is CASSILTGESSYEQYF. The CDR3, as DNA: TGTGCCAGTAGTATTCTGACAGGCGAAAGCTCCTACGAGCAGTACTTC.

The chain is built from TRBV19 and TRBJ2-5, with D unresolved. The ends were cut back, 3 bases at V and 5 bases at J, with 16 bases in the middle. CDR3 length equals 15 residues. Germline CDR1 reads LNHDA; CDR2 reads SQIVND (reference sequence). The CDR3 loop is CASSIPGRYGETQYF. The CDR3 DNA is TGTGCCAGTAGTATTCCAGGCCGTTATGGGGAGACCCAGTACTTC. The variable domain in full, completed from reference TRBV19 and TRBJ2-5, reads DGGITQSPKYLFRKEGQNVTLSCEQNLNHDAMYWYRQDPGQGLRLIYYSQIVNDFQKGDIAEGYSVSREKKESFPLTVTSAQKNPTAFYLCASSIPGRYGETQYFGPGTRLLVL.

Concerning this clone itself: Without the conserved terminal phenylalanine or tryptophan, this CDR3 likely stems from a read error. The gene calls are TRBV19 and TRBJ2-7, with D unresolved. This CDR3 region has 14 residues. The germline CDR1 and CDR2 sequences are LNHDA and SQIVND (reference sequence). V was pared by 3 bases and J by 2 bases, with 11 bases between. DNA for the CDR3: TGTGCCAGTAGTATTGGCGGTACCCCCTACGAGCAGTACCTC. This gives the protein CASSIGGTPYEQYL.

The chain employs TRBV15 and TRBJ2-5; D might be TRBD1 (5 bases). This CDR3 comprises 15 residues. Per germline, CDR1 LNHNV and CDR2 YYDKDF (reference sequence). V was clipped by 0 bases and J by 2 bases, with 10 bases between them. In DNA, the CDR3 is TGTGCCACCAGCAGAGATGGACACCCTCAAGAGACCCAGTACTTC. As protein: CATSRDGHPQETQYF.

The chain recombines TRBV19 with TRBJ2-7; 7 bases are shared with TRBD1. In germline, CDR1 is LNHDA, CDR2 SQIVND (reference sequence). Trimming at V came to 3 bases and at J to 6 bases, leaving 8 bases not matched to a gene. This CDR3 contains 14 residues. In DNA form, the CDR3 reads TGTGCCAGTAGTATTGCCAGGGACAGTCTCGAGCAGTACTTC. This encodes CASSIARDSLEQYF.

The gene calls are TRBV5-5 and TRBJ1-3, with a possible D match to TRBD1 (6 bases). The germline CDR1 and CDR2 sequences are SGHKS and YYEKEE (reference sequence). The CDR3 contains 14 residues. The ends were cut back, 4 bases at V and 4 bases at J, with 12 bases in the middle. CDR3: CASSRQEKGNTIYF. CDR3 nucleotides: TGTGCCAGCAGCCGACAGGAAAAGGGAAACACCATATATTTT.

The V and J genes are TRBV19 and TRBJ1-3; 7 bases match TRBD1. V shed 5 bases and J 7 bases; nucleotides not matched to a gene: 5. The CDR3 sequence is 13 residues long. Germline CDR1 is LNHDA and CDR2 is SQIVND (reference sequence). Written as DNA, the CDR3 is TGTGCCAGTAGTGGGACAGTGGGCAACACCATATATTTT. This encodes CASSGTVGNTIYF.

The rearrangement joins TRBV6-5 to TRBJ1-6; possible D gene TRBD1, 6 bases. Germline V gives CDR1 MNHEY, CDR2 SVGAGI. V dropped 6 bases and J dropped 14 bases, with 23 bases sitting between them. This CDR3 has 15 amino acids. The CDR3 DNA reads as TGTGCCAGCAGCGATCCGGACAGAACACCTGGAGCCCTCCACTTT. Its translation: CASSDPDRTPGALHF.

This clone was detected a few times. The chain joins TRBV7-8 to TRBJ2-7, with unresolved D. V was cut by 2 bases and J by 3 bases, with 8 bases left in between. This CDR3 comprises 13 residues. In germline, CDR1 is SGHVS, CDR2 FQNEAQ. CDR3 nucleotides: TGTGCCAGCAGCTTAAACAGTTTCTACGAGCAGTACTTC. This translates into CASSLNSFYEQYF. Full variable domain (missing parts from reference TRBV7-8 and TRBJ2-7): GAGVSQSPRYKVAKRGQDVALRCDPISGHVSLFWYQQALGQGPEFLTYFQNEAQLDKSGLPSDRFFAERPEGSVSTLKIQRTQQEDSAVYLCASSLNSFYEQYFGPGTRLTVT.

The chain has TRBV19 and TRBJ2-3; D may be TRBD1 (6 bases). CDR1 is LNHDA and CDR2 is SQIVND in the germline V gene (reference sequence). The CDR3 has 16 amino acids. V was clipped by 5 bases and J by 2 bases, with 17 bases between them. In DNA, the CDR3 is TGTGCCAGTAGTGGGACATCGGGGAGCTTCACAGATACGCAGTATTTT. This gives the protein CASSGTSGSFTDTQYF. The whole variable domain, remainder taken from reference TRBV19 and TRBJ2-3, is DGGITQSPKYLFRKEGQNVTLSCEQNLNHDAMYWYRQDPGQGLRLIYYSQIVNDFQKGDIAEGYSVSREKKESFPLTVTSAQKNPTAFYLCASSGTSGSFTDTQYFGPGTRLTVL.

Only one count was recorded for this clone. V gene TRBV6-1 combines with J gene TRBJ1-2; D is possibly TRBD1 (6 bases). Germline lookup yields CDR1 MNHNS and CDR2 SASEGT. V lost 4 bases and J lost 1, with 16 bases in between. This CDR3 has 16 residues. Here the CDR3 reads CASSGLGQGSNYGYTF. The DNA of the CDR3 is TGTGCCAGCAGTGGCCTGGGCCAGGGGAGTAACTATGGCTACACCTTC.

The chain has TRBV19 and TRBJ2-3; tentative D call: TRBD1 (6 bases). Trimming removed 8 bases from V and 2 bases from J, with 14 bases in between. This CDR3 comprises 14 residues. Germline V gene data show CDR1 as LNHDA and CDR2 as SQIVND (reference sequence). CDR3 sequence (DNA): TGTGCCAGTGGGAAGGGGGACCCCACAGATACGCAGTATTTT. It codes for CASGKGDPTDTQYF.

The genes are TRBV19 and TRBJ1-5; TRBD1 is a possible D gene (5 bases). The CDR3 spans 15 residues. Trimming took 6 bases from V and 8 from J, leaving 20 bases between them. Germline V gene sequence: CDR1 LNHDA, CDR2 SQIVND (reference sequence). The CDR3 coding sequence is TGTGCCAGTAGCTTAGGGTCAACGGGGGGGGAGCCCCAGCATTTT. Translation: CASSLGSTGGEPQHF.

The V gene is TRBV18, the J gene TRBJ1-5, with 9 bases aligning to TRBD1. The germline V gene encodes CDR1 KGHSH and CDR2 LQKENI. The trim removed 3 bases at V and 5 bases at J, leaving 11 bases unmatched. CDR3 size: 17 residues. The CDR3 spells CASSPKPYRGPDQPQHF. DNA for the CDR3: TGTGCCAGCTCACCCAAGCCTTACAGGGGGCCTGATCAGCCCCAGCATTTT.

The chain recombines TRBV4-1 with TRBJ2-7; 8 positions agree with TRBD2. The trim removed 4 bases at V and 3 bases at J, leaving 8 bases unmatched. Germline V CDR1 and CDR2: MGHRA, YSYEKL. The CDR3 is 15 amino acids. DNA for the CDR3: TGCGCCAGCAGCCCTAAGGCCAGCGGGAGCTACGAGCAGTACTTC. This translates into CASSPKASGSYEQYF.

The chain carries TRBV7-2 and TRBJ2-1; the D is unclear. Looked up from germline, CDR1 is SGHTA and CDR2 is FQGNSA. The V end was cut by 1 base, the J end by 7 bases, with 8 bases between. The CDR3 length is 13 residues. DNA for the CDR3: TGTGCCAGCAGCTTAGGTCTGGCTAATGAGCAGTTCTTC. It specifies CASSLGLANEQFF.

J is TRBJ1-1 and V is TRBV15; D remains ambiguous. The germline V gene has CDR1 LNHNV and CDR2 YYDKDF (reference sequence). The CDR3 has 15 residues. V lost 1 base, J lost 1 base, and 10 bases lay in between. The CDR3 region has the DNA TGTGCCACCAGCAGAGTGGGCTTCGAGAACACTGAAGCTTTCTTT. Translated, it gives CATSRVGFENTEAFF.

V usage is TRBV4-3 and J usage is TRBJ2-1; no firm D call. CDR1 and CDR2 from the germline V gene are LGHNA and YSLEER. The CDR3 consists of 17 residues. Trimming stripped 1 base from V and 5 bases from J, with 18 bases between. CDR3 residues: CASSQGKAGPVNNEQFF. The CDR3 DNA is TGCGCCAGCAGCCAAGGAAAGGCAGGCCCCGTAAACAATGAGCAGTTCTTC.